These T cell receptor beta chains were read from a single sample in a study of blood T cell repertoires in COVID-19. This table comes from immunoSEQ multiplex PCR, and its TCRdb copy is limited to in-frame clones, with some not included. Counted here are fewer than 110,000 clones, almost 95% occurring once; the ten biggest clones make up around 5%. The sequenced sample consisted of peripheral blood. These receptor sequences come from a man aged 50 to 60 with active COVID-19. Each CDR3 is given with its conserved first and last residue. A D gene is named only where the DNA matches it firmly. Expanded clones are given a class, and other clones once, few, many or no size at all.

CASSRGTTYNEQFF	TGTGCCAGTAGTAGGGGGACTACCTACAATGAGCAGTTCTTC	TRBJ2-1	TRBD2	TRBV19	-
CSVVGRSSYNEQFF	TGCAGCGTTGTCGGGAGGAGCTCCTACAATGAGCAGTTCTTC	TRBJ2-1	TRBD2	TRBV29-1	once
CASSRTSGSYEQYF	TGTGCCAGCAGCCGGACTAGCGGGAGTTACGAGCAGTACTTC	TRBJ2-7	TRBD2	TRBV7-2	-
CASSLRRGYVETQYF	TGTGCCAGCAGTTTACGCAGGGGGTATGTGGAGACCCAGTACTTC	TRBJ2-5	TRBD1	TRBV28	-
CASSITSARTDTQYF	TGTGCCAGTAGTATTACTAGCGCCCGCACAGATACGCAGTATTTT	TRBJ2-3	TRBD2	TRBV19	-
CASSYSMAGSGYEQYF	TGTGCCAGCAGTTACTCGATGGCGGGGTCCGGCTACGAGCAGTACTTC	TRBJ2-7	-	TRBV6-5	-
CAISLHGGGRADNEQFF	TGTGCCATCAGTCTACACGGGGGCGGGAGGGCTGACAATGAGCAGTTCTTC	TRBJ2-1	TRBD2	TRBV10-3	-
CASSETGSGQPQHF	TGTGCCAGCAGTGAAACAGGGTCCGGGCAGCCCCAGCATTTT	TRBJ1-5	-	TRBV6-1	-
CAWSVLVGNQPQHF	TGTGCCTGGAGTGTACTAGTCGGTAATCAGCCCCAGCATTTT	TRBJ1-5	-	TRBV30	-
CASSWKRTGVETQYF	TGTGCCAGCAGCTGGAAGAGGACAGGGGTTGAGACCCAGTACTTC	TRBJ2-5	TRBD1	TRBV11-2	-
CASSLTRNTEAFF	TGTGCCAGCAGCTTAACGCGGAACACTGAAGCTTTCTTT	TRBJ1-1	-	TRBV11-2	-
CASSLGTGHSPLHF	TGTGCCAGCAGTTTAGGGACAGGGCACTCACCCCTCCACTTT	TRBJ1-6	TRBD1	TRBV27	-
CASSASGQSYEQYF	TGTGCCAGCAGCGCCTCGGGACAGTCCTACGAGCAGTACTTC	TRBJ2-7	TRBD1	TRBV9	-
CASSFLRGPFSYEQYF	TGTGCCAGCAGTTTCCTGCGGGGACCCTTCTCCTACGAGCAGTACTTC	TRBJ2-7	-	TRBV28	-
CASSYGQGVGEQYF	TGTGCCAGCAGCTATGGGCAGGGCGTGGGCGAGCAGTACTTC	TRBJ2-7	-	TRBV7-9	-
CASQDRAEETQYF	TGTGCCAGTCAGGACAGGGCGGAGGAGACCCAGTACTTC	TRBJ2-5	TRBD1	TRBV19	-
CSASALSAGVAKNIQYF	TGCAGTGCTAGTGCTCTTAGCGCGGGAGTTGCCAAAAACATTCAGTACTTC	TRBJ2-4	TRBD2	TRBV20-1	once
CASSAGTGGLSEAFF	TGTGCCAGTAGCGCCGGGACAGGGGGTTTATCGGAAGCTTTCTTT	TRBJ1-1	TRBD1	TRBV19	-
CATSDDGSNQPQHF	TGTGCCACCAGTGACGATGGGAGTAATCAGCCCCAGCATTTT	TRBJ1-5	-	TRBV24-1	-
CASSELGHTQYF	TGTGCCAGCAGTGAACTGGGCCATACGCAGTATTTT	TRBJ2-3	-	TRBV6-1	once
CASSQTTGVNISLHF	TGTGCCAGCAGCCAAACGACAGGGGTGAATATATCCCTCCACTTT	TRBJ1-6	TRBD1	TRBV4-2	few
CASNPVRGRNEKLFF	TGTGCCAGTAACCCAGTCAGGGGTCGAAATGAAAAACTGTTTTTT	TRBJ1-4	-	TRBV19	-
CASFLAPSSPLHF	TGTGCCAGCTTCCTAGCCCCAAGCTCACCCCTCCACTTT	TRBJ1-6	-	TRBV2	-
CASSLMLADNTGELFF	TGTGCCAGCAGCTTGATGCTAGCCGACAACACCGGGGAGCTGTTTTTT	TRBJ2-2	-	TRBV5-4	-
CASRLGQGYYGYTF	TGTGCCAGCAGGCTGGGACAGGGGTACTATGGCTACACCTTC	TRBJ1-2	TRBD1	TRBV5-6	-
CASSWALGAEETQYF	TGTGCCAGCAGCTGGGCGCTTGGCGCAGAAGAGACCCAGTACTTC	TRBJ2-5	-	TRBV5-5	-
CASSRTGAVQETQYF	TGTGCCAGTAGTAGGACAGGGGCAGTCCAAGAGACCCAGTACTTC	TRBJ2-5	TRBD1	TRBV19	once
CASIHRGWEDEQFF	TGTGCCAGCATCCACAGGGGCTGGGAGGATGAGCAGTTCTTC	TRBJ2-1	-	TRBV5-6	-
CATYGGRDRGYGYTF	TGTGCCACCTATGGCGGGAGAGACAGGGGCTATGGCTACACCTTC	TRBJ1-2	TRBD1	TRBV15	-
CASSHEGEWLVSPLHF	TGTGCCAGCAGCCATGAAGGGGAATGGTTAGTCTCACCCCTCCACTTT	TRBJ1-6	-	TRBV14	-
CASSEKKSGRGNEQFF	TGTGCCAGCAGTGAAAAGAAGAGCGGGAGAGGCAATGAGCAGTTCTTC	TRBJ2-1	TRBD2	TRBV6-1	-
CASSQRGGAVTGELFF	TGTGCCAGCAGTCAAAGGGGGGGCGCCGTAACCGGGGAGCTGTTTTTT	TRBJ2-2	-	TRBV7-7	-
CSVDRGSYNEQFF	TGCAGCGTTGACAGGGGGTCTTACAATGAGCAGTTCTTC	TRBJ2-1	TRBD1	TRBV29-1	once
CASSLSGRENTEAFF	TGCGCCAGCAGCCTCTCGGGCAGGGAGAACACTGAAGCTTTCTTT	TRBJ1-1	-	TRBV5-1	-
CASSLSNRGSRAFF	TGTGCCAGCAGTTTATCGAACAGGGGTTCGAGGGCTTTCTTT	TRBJ1-1	TRBD1	TRBV27	-
CASSAGTSAYNEQFF	TGTGCCAGCAGCGCCGGGACTAGCGCCTACAATGAGCAGTTCTTC	TRBJ2-1	TRBD2	TRBV7-6	-
CSVTSPNTGEVGYTF	TGCAGCGTAACCAGTCCTAATACGGGTGAGGTTGGCTACACCTTC	TRBJ1-2	-	TRBV29-1	-
CASSLTGTGAGNTIYF	TGTGCCAGCAGCCTGACCGGGACAGGAGCTGGAAACACCATATATTTT	TRBJ1-3	TRBD1	TRBV7-2	few
CASSEGTSGRADTQYF	TGTGCCAGCAGTGAAGGGACTAGCGGGAGGGCAGATACGCAGTATTTT	TRBJ2-3	TRBD2	TRBV6-1	once
CASSPREGPNNEQFF	TGTGCCAGCAGCCCCCGGGAGGGCCCGAACAATGAGCAGTTCTTC	TRBJ2-1	TRBD2	TRBV9	-
CASSLVDRSTTSTDTQYF	TGCGCCAGCAGCTTGGTGGACAGGAGTACTACTAGCACAGATACGCAGTATTTT	TRBJ2-3	TRBD1	TRBV5-1	once
CASSQTQGAYNEQFF	TGTGCCAGCAGCCAAACTCAAGGAGCCTACAATGAGCAGTTCTTC	TRBJ2-1	-	TRBV3-1/TRBV3-2	-
CASSFSPGLAGAEQFF	TGTGCCAGCAGCTTTTCCCCGGGACTAGCGGGAGCTGAGCAGTTCTTC	TRBJ2-1	TRBD2	TRBV7-2	-
CASSYSTTGGYEQYF	TGTGCCAGCAGTTACAGCACCACGGGGGGCTACGAGCAGTACTTC	TRBJ2-7	TRBD2	TRBV6-5	-
CASSYLGGNTEAFF	TGCGCCAGCAGCTACCTCGGGGGGAACACTGAAGCTTTCTTT	TRBJ1-1	-	TRBV5-1	-
CASSQDRGPSYEQYF	TGTGCCAGCAGCCAAGATAGGGGGCCCTCCTACGAGCAGTACTTC	TRBJ2-7	TRBD1	TRBV4-2	-
CASGQGARETQYF	TGTGCCAGCGGCCAGGGGGCTCGAGAGACCCAGTACTTC	TRBJ2-5	TRBD1	TRBV27	once
CASSLLQSYEQYF	TGTGCCAGCAGCTTATTACAGTCCTACGAGCAGTACTTC	TRBJ2-7	-	TRBV5-6	-
CASSENAGKGAFF	TGCGCCAGCAGTGAGAATGCAGGGAAGGGGGCTTTCTTT	TRBJ1-1	-	TRBV10-1	once
CASSLGRTSANQETQYF	TGTGCCAGCAGCTTAGGCCGGACTAGCGCCAACCAAGAGACCCAGTACTTC	TRBJ2-5	TRBD2	TRBV7-2	once
CASSTNPGLAGGGKFF	TGTGCCAGCAGCACGAATCCGGGACTAGCGGGCGGAGGGAAGTTCTTC	TRBJ2-1	TRBD2	TRBV7-9	-
CASSVGLAGDGELFF	TGTGCCAGCAGCGTAGGGCTAGCAGGTGACGGGGAGCTGTTTTTT	TRBJ2-2	-	TRBV9	-
CASRGLAGGLSYNEQFF	TGCGCCAGCAGGGGCTTAGCGGGAGGACTCTCCTACAATGAGCAGTTCTTC	TRBJ2-1	TRBD2	TRBV10-2	-
CASSADRAKDTQYF	TGTGCCAGCAGCGCGGACAGGGCTAAAGATACGCAGTATTTT	TRBJ2-3	TRBD1	TRBV9	-
CASSLDREGEQFF	TGTGCTAGCAGCTTGGACAGGGAGGGTGAGCAGTTCTTC	TRBJ2-1	-	TRBV7-7	-
CASSLAPGDQPQHF	TGTGCCAGCAGCTTAGCTCCAGGGGATCAGCCCCAGCATTTT	TRBJ1-5	-	TRBV11-2	-
CAWIRTGGRTGAFF	TGTGCCTGGATTAGGACAGGGGGCCGAACAGGAGCTTTCTTT	TRBJ1-1	TRBD1	TRBV30	-